The 27 T cell receptor beta chains presented below share a single source sample, sequenced in a study of T cells in Graves' hyperthyroidism and ophthalmopathy. From RNA transcripts, TCR beta CDR3 regions were amplified. The HTBI primer set was used in a first-round RT-PCR of the TCR CDR3. Via MiXCR, TCRdb re-called the multiplex PCR reads, giving one row per CDR3 protein. The sample comprises about half a million distinct CDR3 sequences, roughly 21% of which are singletons, and about 45% rests with the top ten. Sequencing was done on a sample of blood. These receptors originate from a man between 40 and 49 years old with Graves' ophthalmopathy.

This clonotype came up a few times. The genes are TRBV12-3 or TRBV12-4 and TRBJ2-2; 8 bases match TRBD1. This CDR3 spans 16 amino acids. V lost 5 bases, J lost 0 bases, and 5 bases stayed unmatched. In nucleotides, the CDR3 is TGTGCCAGCAGTCCAGGGGGCAGAGCGAACACCGGGGAGCTGTTTTTT. Residues: CASSPGGRANTGELFF.

This clonotype was seen a few times. The chain uses TRBV20-1 and TRBJ2-1; 8 bases align to TRBD2. Germline lookup yields CDR1 DFQATT and CDR2 SNEGSKA (reference sequence). The CDR3 has 15 amino acids. The J segment lost 3 bases and the V segment lost 4 bases, leaving 8 bases of the junction unmatched. CDR3 DNA sequence: TGCAGTGCTATGGGGCGAGCGGGGGTCTACAATGAGCAGTTCTTC. It is translated as CSAMGRAGVYNEQFF.

This clonotype was recorded many times. The J gene is TRBJ2-7, the V gene TRBV12-3 or TRBV12-4, with 11 positions matching TRBD2. The junction had 11 bases not matched to a gene; V was cut back by 7 bases and J by 0 bases. The CDR3 is 17 amino acids. CDR3 sequence reads: CASTPGTSGSASYEQYF. The CDR3 nucleotides are TGTGCCAGCACCCCCGGGACTAGCGGCTCCGCCTCCTACGAGCAGTACTTC.

The chain links TRBV11-2 to TRBJ1-1; D remains unclear. Between the trimmed V and J ends, which lost 6 bases and 0 bases, there was a span of 14 bases. Per the germline V gene, CDR1 is SGHAT and CDR2 is FQNNGV. The CDR3 extends over 15 amino acids. CDR3 bases: TGTGCCAGCAGTCATAACGCCGGTATGAACACTGAAGCTTTCTTT. Translating gives CASSHNAGMNTEAFF.

This clonotype came up many times. This chain connects TRBV28 to TRBJ2-7; TRBD1 agrees at 7 bases. CDR1 is MDHEN and CDR2 is SYDVKM in the germline V gene. The V gene end was trimmed by 9 bases and the J gene end by 3 bases; junction bases not matched to a gene: 5. The CDR3 consists of 12 residues. The CDR3 loop is CASTTGIYEQYF. As DNA, the CDR3 is TGTGCCAGTACGACAGGGATCTACGAGCAGTACTTC.

This clonotype has more than one count but fewer than ten. This rearrangement joins TRBV29-1 to TRBJ1-1; D ambiguous. CDR3 length: 12 residues. V lost 1 base and J lost 4, with 7 bases in between. CDR1 SQVTM and CDR2 ANQGSEA come from the germline V gene. In DNA, the CDR3 is TGCAGCGTTGAAGTAGGGAGCACTGAAGCTTTCTTT. It encodes CSVEVGSTEAFF.

This clonotype appeared many times. The rearrangement links TRBV28 to TRBJ2-7, with 7 bases identical to TRBD1. CDR3 length equals 14 residues. CDR1 and CDR2 (germline): MDHEN, SYDVKM. With V trimmed by 2 bases and J by 1 base, 2 bases remained unmatched. The CDR3 spells CASSLEGASYEQYF. CDR3 DNA: TGTGCCAGCAGTTTAGAGGGGGCGTCCTACGAGCAGTACTTC. Using reference TRBV28 and TRBJ2-7 for the parts outside the CDR3, the full variable domain is DVKVTQSSRYLVKRTGEKVFLECVQDMDHENMFWYRQDPGLGLRLIYFSYDVKMKEKGDIPEGYSVSREKKERFSLILESASTNQTSMYLCASSLEGASYEQYFGPGTRLTVT.

This clonotype was recorded many times. The chain joins TRBV18 to TRBJ2-1; D unresolved. Per the germline V gene, CDR1 is KGHSH and CDR2 is LQKENI. With 3 bases removed from V and 5 bases from J, the gap between germline ends came to 5 bases. The CDR3 is made up of 12 amino acids. Here the CDR3 DNA reads TGTGCCAGCTCACCCCACAACAATGAGCAGTTCTTC. Amino acids: CASSPHNNEQFF.

This clonotype has only a few counts. This chain connects TRBV12-3 or TRBV12-4 to TRBJ1-4, with D uncertain. Trimming removed 10 bases from V and 7 bases from J, with 16 bases in between. The CDR3 is made up of 13 amino acids. The CDR3 is CATRPVWGEKLFF. The CDR3 coding sequence is TGTGCCACTCGGCCGGTCTGGGGTGAAAAACTGTTTTTT.

This clonotype was counted only a few times. This chain connects TRBV28 to TRBJ1-2; 7 bases map to TRBD1. After removal of 6 bases from V and 4 bases from J, the junction contained 14 bases not matched to a gene. This CDR3 region has 16 residues. Looked up from germline, CDR1 is MDHEN and CDR2 is SYDVKM. DNA for the CDR3: TGTGCCAGCAGCTCTGCCTCCGGGACAGACCTCTATGGCTACACCTTC. It yields the protein CASSSASGTDLYGYTF.

This rearrangement joins TRBV20-1 to TRBJ2-3; 11 bases agree with TRBD2. The CDR3 runs 15 residues. V dropped 2 bases and J dropped 8; count of bases not matched to a gene: 9. In germline, CDR1 is DFQATT, CDR2 SNEGSKA (reference sequence). The CDR3 DNA is TGCAGTGCTAGACTAGCTAGCGGGGGGCAGGGTACGCAGTATTTT. It is translated as CSARLASGGQGTQYF.

The chain recombines TRBV20-1 with TRBJ2-7, with D perhaps matching TRBD2 (6 bases). This CDR3 has 13 amino acids. Germline CDR1 DFQATT, CDR2 SNEGSKA (reference sequence). V gave up 5 bases and J gave up 3 bases, with 14 bases separating them. The CDR3 loop reads CSAPGASVYEQYF. CDR3 DNA sequence: TGCAGTGCTCCGGGAGCGTCCGTCTACGAGCAGTACTTC.

This clonotype was found a few times. The V and J genes are TRBV28 and TRBJ1-2; 8 bases match TRBD1. The V gene end was trimmed by 7 bases and the J gene end by 4 bases; junction bases not matched to a gene: 8. Germline V gene data show CDR1 as MDHEN and CDR2 as SYDVKM. CDR3 length equals 14 residues. The CDR3 nucleotides are TGTGCCAGCACAAGACAGGGGTTTACCTATGGCTACACCTTC. Amino acid sequence: CASTRQGFTYGYTF.

CDR3 coding DNA: TGTGCCAGCACCAAGGGACAGGGGTATTCACCCCTCCACTTT. It translates to CASTKGQGYSPLHF. The gene calls are TRBV6-1 and TRBJ1-6; 10 nucleotides align to TRBD1. With V trimmed by 7 bases and J by 8 bases, 5 bases remained unmatched. Germline V gives CDR1 MNHNS, CDR2 SASEGT. The CDR3 covers 14 residues.

The sample holds many counts of this clonotype. The rearrangement joins TRBV18 to TRBJ1-2; TRBD1 agrees at 7 bases. V gave up 2 bases and J gave up 8 bases; unmatched junction bases: 5. Germline V gene data show CDR1 as KGHSH and CDR2 as LQKENI. The CDR3 is 13 amino acids. The CDR3: CASSPTQGRGYTF. As DNA, the CDR3 is TGTGCCAGCTCACCAACACAGGGGAGAGGCTACACCTTC.

This clonotype was recorded a few times. The chain has TRBV20-1 and TRBJ1-5; no definite D call. Germline V gene lookup returns CDR1 DFQATT and CDR2 SNEGSKA (reference sequence). Trimming cost V 3 bases and J 1 base, with 4 bases left between them. This CDR3 has 12 residues. The CDR3 region is CSARGSNQPQHF. The DNA for the CDR3 is TGCAGTGCTAGGGGGAGCAATCAGCCCCAGCATTTT.

The chain couples TRBV6-1 to TRBJ2-1, with TRBD2 identical over 10 bases. V shed 5 bases and J 8 bases; nucleotides not matched to a gene: 9. The CDR3 spans 15 residues. CDR1 MNHNS and CDR2 SASEGT come from the germline V gene. CDR3: CASSRRSSGSHEQFF. Here the CDR3 DNA reads TGTGCCAGCAGTCGACGATCTAGCGGGAGTCATGAGCAGTTCTTC.

This clonotype was counted a few times. The rearrangement uses TRBV6-2 or TRBV6-3 and TRBJ2-7, with D maybe TRBD1 (5 bases). Germline loops: CDR1 MNHEY, CDR2 SVGEGT. Trimming took off 0 bases at V and 2 bases at J, with 11 bases between the two ends. The CDR3 is 15 residues long. This CDR3 is CASSYSTALPYEQYF. The DNA for the CDR3 is TGTGCCAGCAGTTACTCGACAGCCCTACCCTACGAGCAGTACTTC.

The chain carries TRBV5-6 and TRBJ2-4; unclear D gene. Germline V gene data show CDR1 as SGHDT and CDR2 as YYEEEE. V was clipped by 0 bases and J by 0 bases, with 10 bases between them. The length of the CDR3 is 16 residues. Written as DNA, the CDR3 is TGTGCCAGCAGCTTGGGGGGTAACCTAGCCAAAAACATTCAGTACTTC. It translates to CASSLGGNLAKNIQYF.

This clonotype was counted between two and nine times. The genes are TRBV6-1 and TRBJ2-3; possibly TRBD2 for D (7 bases). CDR1 is MNHNS and CDR2 is SASEGT in the germline V gene. This CDR3 has 13 amino acids. V gave up 8 bases and J gave up 6 bases, with 15 bases separating them. The CDR3 region has the DNA TGTGCCAGCTCGGAGGGGGGGGAGGATACGCAGTATTTT. It encodes CASSEGGEDTQYF.

This clonotype was seen repeatedly, ten times or more. J is TRBJ2-3 and V is TRBV3-1; D is possibly TRBD1 or TRBD2 (5 bases each). V was clipped by 0 bases and J by 1 base, with 14 bases between them. This CDR3 has 17 amino acids. Germline CDR1 LGHDT, CDR2 YNNKEL (reference sequence). DNA for the CDR3: TGTGCCAGCAGCCAAGATTTTTCGGGACGCGGCACAGATACGCAGTATTTT. As protein: CASSQDFSGRGTDTQYF.

A few counts support this clonotype. The chain carries TRBV30 and TRBJ1-4, with TRBD1 matching over 7 bases. This CDR3 region has 14 residues. Germline-derived CDR1 and CDR2 are GTSNPN and SVGIG (reference sequence). The V gene end was trimmed by 0 bases and the J gene end by 7 bases; junction bases not matched to a gene: 5. CDR3 sequence: CAWSVPGGGEKLFF. As DNA, the CDR3 is TGTGCCTGGAGTGTACCAGGGGGTGGTGAAAAACTGTTTTTT.

In its sample, this clonotype was seen many times. The chain links TRBV6-5 to TRBJ2-7, with unresolved D. Trimming cost V 0 bases and J 6 bases, with 9 bases left between them. CDR1 is MNHEY and CDR2 is SVGAGI in the germline V gene. The CDR3 has 13 amino acids. The DNA for the CDR3 is TGTGCCAGCAGTTACTCGGTTCAAGGCGAGCAGTACTTC. This translates into CASSYSVQGEQYF.

This clonotype was seen at least ten times. The J gene is TRBJ2-1, the V gene TRBV10-2, with 10 bases identical to TRBD2. Germline loops: CDR1 WSHSY, CDR2 SAAADI. This CDR3 spans 16 amino acids. After removal of 2 bases from V and 9 bases from J, the junction contained 10 bases not matched to a gene. The CDR3, as DNA: TGCGCCAGCAGTGAGAGATTAGCGGGGGGCTTGGGTGAGCAGTTCTTC. This codes for CASSERLAGGLGEQFF.

The genes are TRBV10-3 and TRBJ2-3, with TRBD1 matching over 8 bases. This CDR3 contains 16 residues. The germline gives CDR1 ENHRY, CDR2 SYGVKD. The V gene end was trimmed by 11 bases and the J gene end by 8 bases; junction bases not matched to a gene: 21. CDR3 sequence (DNA): TGTGCCTTCTCGGAGGACCCCAGGGGGCCCGGGGCTACGCAGTATTTT. It is translated as CAFSEDPRGPGATQYF.

The chain uses TRBV29-1 and TRBJ1-2, with D hard to call. Germline V gives CDR1 SQVTM, CDR2 ANQGSEA. V was cut by 8 bases and J by 5 bases, with 12 bases left in between. This CDR3 spans 11 amino acids. In nucleotides, the CDR3 is TGCAGCTCCCAGGACCGTTATGGCTACACCTTC. Its translation is CSSQDRYGYTF.

The J gene is TRBJ1-1, the V gene TRBV20-1, with 7 bases that match TRBD1. Germline loops: CDR1 DFQATT, CDR2 SNEGSKA (reference sequence). The junction had 12 bases not matched to a gene; V was cut back by 0 bases and J by 5 bases. The CDR3 is made up of 16 amino acids. In nucleotides, the CDR3 is TGCAGTGCTAGAGATTTGAGGCCAGGGGGAAGGACTGAAGCTTTCTTT. Amino acid sequence: CSARDLRPGGRTEAFF.